This TCR beta chain is from a study of early T cells in non-severe SARS-CoV-2 infection. In this sample, this clonotype turned up many times. The length of the CDR3 is 12 residues. In germline, CDR1 is MDHEN, CDR2 SYDVKM. Trimming pared 3 bases from V and 3 bases from J, leaving 6 bases between. TCRdb processed the 5' RACE reads anew with MiXCR; each CDR3 protein has one entry. The data hold about 54,000 distinct CDR3 sequences, with 6.5% to 7.5% observed a single time. The chain links TRBV28 to TRBJ2-7, with D possibly matching TRBD1 (5 bases). This material consisted of whole blood, taken at baseline. This TCR derives from an adult who was a healthcare worker with PCR-confirmed SARS-CoV-2 infection or an uninfected control (not recorded which). The DNA for the CDR3 is TGTGCCAGCAGTTTTCAGGGCTACGAGCAGTACTTC. It encodes CASSFQGYEQYF. The full variable domain, its missing parts supplied by reference TRBV28 and TRBJ2-7, is DVKVTQSSRYLVKRTGEKVFLECVQDMDHENMFWYRQDPGLGLRLIYFSYDVKMKEKGDIPEGYSVSREKKERFSLILESASTNQTSMYLCASSFQGYEQYFGPGTRLTVT.